The 20 T cell receptor beta chains given below trace back to one sample, sequenced in a study of human T cells and chemical hapten exposure. Via MiXCR, TCRdb re-called the RACE reads, giving one row per CDR3 protein. The sample shows about 290,000 distinct CDR3 sequences, around 7.7% of them seen only once. Documented time point: pre-sensitization, week 0. The treatment is: therapeutic diphenylcyclopropenone sensitization with weekly scalp DPC. Sequenced here: whole blood, sampled in connection with sensitization to the hapten diphenylcyclopropenone (DPC). These TCRs come from a young man with alopecia areata. Some clones in this sample may be carry-over from other donors' samples.

This clonotype was counted only a few times. The chain has TRBV6-4 and TRBJ2-2; D gene ambiguous. Trimming removed 7 bases at V and 0 bases at J, with 9 bases between. Germline-derived CDR1 and CDR2 are MRHNA and SNTAGT. The CDR3 is made up of 14 amino acids. The CDR3 sequence: CASMSGPNTGELFF. The CDR3 bases are TGTGCCAGCATGAGTGGGCCGAACACCGGGGAGCTGTTTTTT.

CDR3 in amino acids: CASSDTGWNTEAFF. DNA for the CDR3: TGTGCCAGCAGTGACACAGGCTGGAACACTGAAGCTTTCTTT. This sequence joins TRBV6-1 and TRBJ1-1, with a weak D call TRBD1 (5 bases). V was trimmed by 3 bases and J by 1 base, leaving 9 bases between them. This CDR3 has 14 amino acids. The germline CDR1 and CDR2 sequences are MNHNS and SASEGT.

CDR3: CASSVEQGTNEKLFF. The CDR3 nucleotides read TGTGCCAGCAGCGTCGAGCAGGGGACTAATGAAAAACTGTTTTTT. The rearrangement uses TRBV5-6 and TRBJ1-4; tentatively, D is TRBD1 (6 bases). The V gene's germline CDR1 is SGHDT and CDR2 YYEEEE. The CDR3 has 15 amino acids. Trimming left V 4 bases short and J 2 bases short, with 12 bases between.

The rearrangement uses TRBV12-3 or TRBV12-4 and TRBJ2-2; D is perhaps TRBD1 (5 bases). This CDR3 comprises 15 residues. V shed 1 base and J shed 4 bases, with 10 bases lying between them. This CDR3 is CASSLDRFRTGELFF. The CDR3 DNA is TGTGCCAGCAGTTTAGACAGGTTTCGCACCGGGGAGCTGTTTTTT.

There are many counts of this clonotype. V is TRBV12-3 or TRBV12-4 and J is TRBJ1-2, with no clear D. The V gene lost 3 bases and the J gene lost 8 bases, with 7 bases spanning the gap. The CDR3 is 11 residues long. In DNA form, the CDR3 reads TGTGCCAGCAGTTTGGATGGGGGCTACACCTTC. It is translated as CASSLDGGYTF.

The chain is built from TRBV28 and TRBJ2-7, with TRBD2 matching over 7 bases. The CDR3 runs 14 residues. CDR1 and CDR2 (germline): MDHEN, SYDVKM. V lost 7 bases and J lost 2; bases outside the gene matches: 8. The CDR3 DNA reads TGTGCCAGCAACCCCCAGGGAGGGACCTACGAGCAGTACTTC. Its protein is CASNPQGGTYEQYF. The full variable domain, rest sourced from reference TRBV28 and TRBJ2-7, is DVKVTQSSRYLVKRTGEKVFLECVQDMDHENMFWYRQDPGLGLRLIYFSYDVKMKEKGDIPEGYSVSREKKERFSLILESASTNQTSMYLCASNPQGGTYEQYFGPGTRLTVT.

As DNA, the CDR3 is TGTGCCAGCAGGCGAAGGACAGGGGTCGGGACAACTAATGAAAAACTGTTTTTT. It yields the protein CASRRRTGVGTTNEKLFF. This chain links TRBV5-5 with TRBJ1-4, with 9 bases lining up with TRBD1. Germline CDR1 and CDR2: SGHKS and YYEKEE (reference sequence). The CDR3 has 18 residues. After removal of 5 bases from V and 0 bases from J, the junction contained 11 bases not matched to a gene.

The J gene is TRBJ2-1, the V gene TRBV7-8; no clear D gene. V was cut by 1 base and J by 13 bases, with 8 bases left in between. The CDR3 runs to 11 residues. Germline-derived CDR1 and CDR2 are SGHVS and FQNEAQ. CDR3 nucleotides: TGTGCCAGCAGCTTAGGGATGAGACAGTTCTTC. As protein: CASSLGMRQFF.

With regard to this clonotype: A much bigger clone sits one base away, suggesting this may be a read error. The rearrangement links TRBV12-3 or TRBV12-4 to TRBJ2-6, with D maybe TRBD1 (5 bases). The CDR3 covers 12 residues. The CDR3 sequence: CATDSGANALTF. DNA for the CDR3: TGTGCCACCGACTCTGGGGCCAACGCCCTGACTTTC.

This clonotype was picked up many times. The CDR3 DNA is TGTGCCAGCAGTTACAGGGTATCAGAGACCCAGTACTTC. Amino acid sequence: CASSYRVSETQYF. The chain couples TRBV27 to TRBJ2-5; TRBD1 might be the D (6 bases). The CDR3 covers 13 residues. Trimming left V 4 bases short and J 4 bases short, with 10 bases between. CDR1 is MNHEY and CDR2 is SMNVEV in the germline V gene (reference sequence).

The rearrangement joins TRBV24-1 to TRBJ2-3, with 9 nucleotides matching TRBD1. The CDR3 sequence is 15 residues long. With 4 bases clipped from V and 1 base from J, the junction kept 2 bases outside the gene matches. Germline V gene lookup returns CDR1 KGHDR and CDR2 SFDVKD. Written as DNA, the CDR3 is TGTGCCACCAGTGACACAGGGGGCGGCACAGATACGCAGTATTTT. Translation gives CATSDTGGGTDTQYF.

This clonotype was seen at least ten times. The CDR3 sequence is CASSPSPRQGLGETQYF. For the CDR3, the DNA is TGTGCCAGCAGCCCCTCACCCCGACAGGGATTGGGGGAGACCCAGTACTTC. V usage is TRBV7-3 and J usage is TRBJ2-5; TRBD1 agrees at 7 bases. This CDR3 contains 17 residues. With 5 bases clipped from V and 5 bases from J, the junction kept 17 bases outside the gene matches. Germline lookup yields CDR1 SGHTA and CDR2 FQGTGA.

In its sample, this clonotype was seen a few times. This chain uses TRBV5-6 with TRBJ2-6, with D unclear. V was pared by 6 bases and J by 0 bases, with 10 bases between. The germline gives CDR1 SGHDT, CDR2 YYEEEE. This CDR3 has 15 residues. The CDR3 loop reads CASIDEYSGANVLTF. The CDR3 region has the DNA TGTGCCAGCATCGACGAGTACTCTGGGGCCAACGTCCTGACTTTC.

J is TRBJ1-2 and V is TRBV5-1, with 7 bases that match TRBD1. Per the germline V gene, CDR1 is SGHRS and CDR2 is YFSETQ. The CDR3 is 15 residues long. J gave up 2 bases and V 4 bases, and 8 bases lay outside the gene matches. The CDR3 bases are TGCGCCAGCAGCCCTGTGACAGGGCTGAACTATGGCTACACCTTC. Translated, it gives CASSPVTGLNYGYTF.

This clonotype was detected many times. The DNA for the CDR3 is TGTGCCAGTAGTACAGGGTGGACAGATACGCAGTATTTT. Translated, it gives CASSTGWTDTQYF. The chain carries TRBV19 and TRBJ2-3, with D perhaps matching TRBD1 (5 bases). CDR1 is LNHDA and CDR2 is SQIVND in the germline V gene (reference sequence). This CDR3 is 13 amino acids long. V was shortened by 4 bases and J by 3 bases, with 8 bases between the two germline ends.

This clonotype occurred a few times. The rearrangement joins TRBV29-1 to TRBJ1-1, with D uncertain. The CDR3 runs to 13 residues. V lost 7 bases and J lost 3, with 15 bases in between. In germline, CDR1 is SQVTM, CDR2 ANQGSEA. The CDR3 DNA follows: TGCAGCGCCCTTAAAGGTTGGGACACTGAAGCTTTCTTT. This encodes CSALKGWDTEAFF. The full variable domain, completed using reference TRBV29-1 and TRBJ1-1, is SAVISQKPSRDICQRGTSLTIQCQVDSQVTMMFWYRQQPGQSLTLIATANQGSEATYESGFVIDKFPISRPNLTFSTLTVSNMSPEDSSIYLCSALKGWDTEAFFGQGTRLTVV.

In its sample, this clonotype was seen a few times. This chain links TRBV5-1 with TRBJ1-1; D not resolved. Germline V gene data show CDR1 as SGHRS and CDR2 as YFSETQ. V was shortened by 0 bases and J by 1 base, with 7 bases between the two germline ends. The CDR3 runs to 14 residues. The CDR3 DNA is TGCGCCAGCAGCTTGGAGTTCACGAACACTGAAGCTTTCTTT. Translation gives CASSLEFTNTEAFF.

This clonotype has more than one count but fewer than ten. This chain uses TRBV12-3 or TRBV12-4 with TRBJ1-1; 8 nucleotides agree with TRBD1. V lost 7 bases to trimming and J lost 8 bases; unmatched junction nucleotides: 6. The CDR3 sequence is 12 residues long. This CDR3 reads CASTTRGREAFF. The DNA of the CDR3 is TGTGCCAGCACCACCAGGGGGCGGGAAGCTTTCTTT.

The rearrangement uses TRBV4-1 and TRBJ1-1; no clear D gene. Trimming shortened V by 4 bases and J by 6 bases, and 15 bases separated the two germline ends. This CDR3 is 14 amino acids long. Germline CDR1 and CDR2: MGHRA and YSYEKL. CDR3 bases: TGCGCCAGCAGCCCAGCACCGCCGGTTGCTGAAGCTTTCTTT. Protein product: CASSPAPPVAEAFF.

This clonotype turned up a few times. V gene TRBV2 combines with J gene TRBJ2-7; 7 positions agree with TRBD1. CDR1 and CDR2 from the germline V gene are SNHLY and FYNNEI. CDR3 length: 12 residues. J gave up 3 bases and V 6 bases, and 2 bases lay outside the gene matches. CDR3 in amino acids: CASSGTDYEQYF. The CDR3 DNA follows: TGTGCCAGCAGCGGGACAGACTACGAGCAGTACTTC.